Listed below are T cell receptor beta chains from one sample, sequenced in a study of shared clonotypes between healthy human individuals. Libraries were prepared by immunoSEQ multiplex PCR; TCRdb keeps only in-frame clonotypes and omits some of them. The sample comprises some 530,000 clones, about 85% of which are singletons, and about 13% rests with the top ten. Material: PBMCs. The receptors originated from a woman aged 40-49 years in good health. Some clones in this sample may be carry-over from other donors' samples. Both conserved end residues are part of each CDR3. The order of the fields is J gene, D gene, clone size, V gene, CDR3 DNA, CDR3 protein. The D gene is left open where the match is weak. Clone size appears in some rows only: once, few, many, or a class for an expanded clone.

TRBJ2-5	NA	NA	TRBV6-1	TGTGCCAGCAAGGGTCAAGAGACCCAGTACTTC	CASKGQETQYF
TRBJ2-3	TRBD2	NA	TRBV28	TGTGCCAGCAGTTCCTTGGGACTAGCGGGAGCCGGCACAGATACGCAGTATTTT	CASSSLGLAGAGTDTQYF
TRBJ2-5	NA	NA	TRBV15	TGTGCCACCAGCAGATCCTTTCGGATCGGAGGGGATGAGACCCAGTACTTC	CATSRSFRIGGDETQYF
TRBJ2-1	NA	NA	TRBV7-8	TGTGCCAGCAGCACCGGGGGCAATGAGCAGTTCTTC	CASSTGGNEQFF
TRBJ2-2	TRBD1	once	TRBV11-2	TGTGCCAGCAGCTTAACAACAGGGGCAGATACCGGGGAGCTGTTTTTT	CASSLTTGADTGELFF
TRBJ2-7	NA	NA	TRBV10-3	TGTGCCATCAGTGAGTTGGCAGGGACCTACGAGCAGTACTTC	CAISELAGTYEQYF
TRBJ2-5	TRBD2	NA	TRBV7-2	TGTGCCAGCAGCCCATCGTGGGGGGGAGAGACCCAGTACTTC	CASSPSWGGETQYF
TRBJ1-5	NA	NA	TRBV27	TGTGCCAGCAGTTTCGCCCGGGACCTCAGGAGCAATCAGCCCCAGCATTTT	CASSFARDLRSNQPQHF
TRBJ2-6	NA	NA	TRBV4-3	TGCGCCAGCAGCCAAGTGCAGGGCTCTGGGGCCAACGTCCTGACTTTC	CASSQVQGSGANVLTF
TRBJ2-1	NA	NA	TRBV11-3	TGTGCCAGCAGCTTTACGAGGGGCCAGGAGCAGTTCTTC	CASSFTRGQEQFF
TRBJ2-7	NA	NA	TRBV10-1	TGCGCCAGCAGAGGACGACGGAATCTGGGCCACGAGCAGTACTTC	CASRGRRNLGHEQYF
TRBJ1-3	NA	NA	TRBV30	TGTGCCTGGAGTGTCGGTGGGGTAAACACCATATATTTT	CAWSVGGVNTIYF
TRBJ2-7	TRBD2	once	TRBV28	TGTGCCAGCAGTCCCGGACTAGCGGGAGTTTCCTACGAGCAGTACTTC	CASSPGLAGVSYEQYF
TRBJ2-1	NA	many	TRBV28	TGTGCCAGCCGGAGCGATGAGCAGTTCTTC	CASRSDEQFF
TRBJ1-5	NA	NA	TRBV19	TGTGCCAGTAGTGCAGTACAGGTTAGCAATCAGCCCCAGCATTTT	CASSAVQVSNQPQHF
TRBJ2-7	NA	NA	TRBV29-1	TGCAGCGTTGAAAGTCAGGTCACCTACGAGCAGTACTTC	CSVESQVTYEQYF
TRBJ2-7	TRBD2	NA	TRBV11-2	TGTGCCAGCAGCGCCCCGCGGGGGTCCCACGAGCAGTACTTC	CASSAPRGSHEQYF
TRBJ1-2	NA	NA	TRBV10-3	TGTGCCATCGGCGGGACTGCCTATGGCTACACCTTC	CAIGGTAYGYTF
TRBJ2-7	TRBD1	NA	TRBV29-1	TGCAGCGTGATCCCCCAGGGACAGGGGGATTTCTACGGGCAGTACTTC	CSVIPQGQGDFYGQYF
TRBJ1-2	NA	NA	TRBV19	TGTGCCAGTAGTATGTGGGGGGATTCCGGCTACACCTTC	CASSMWGDSGYTF
TRBJ2-7	TRBD1	once	TRBV18	TGTGCCAGCTCACCTCTTCCGGGACAGGGGTCCTACGAGCAGTACTTC	CASSPLPGQGSYEQYF
TRBJ2-1	NA	NA	TRBV5-1	TGCGCCAGCAGCTCAAAGATCAATGAGCAGTTCTTC	CASSSKINEQFF
TRBJ1-1	TRBD1	NA	TRBV7-3	TGTGCCAGCAGTTTACAGGGGGACACTGAAGCTTTCTTT	CASSLQGDTEAFF
TRBJ2-3	TRBD2	once	TRBV7-6	TGTGCCAGCAGCTTAGTAGCGGGAGGGCAGGATACGCAGTATTTT	CASSLVAGGQDTQYF
TRBJ2-1	TRBD1	NA	TRBV7-8	TGTGCCAGCAGCTTAGGACAGGGTAATGAGCAGTTCTTC	CASSLGQGNEQFF
TRBJ1-4	TRBD1	once	TRBV13	TGTGCCAGCAGCTTCACCCGGGACAGGGTAAATGAAAAACTGTTTTTT	CASSFTRDRVNEKLFF
TRBJ2-7	TRBD1	few	TRBV30	TGTGCCTGGAGCACCGGGACAGGGGATGAGCAGTACTTC	CAWSTGTGDEQYF
TRBJ2-3	NA	once	TRBV7-2	TGTGCCAGCAGCTTCCGCTCGCCTAGCACAGATACGCAGTATTTT	CASSFRSPSTDTQYF
TRBJ1-1	NA	few	TRBV29-1	TGCAGCGTCCGGAACACTGAAGCTTTCTTT	CSVRNTEAFF
TRBJ2-7	NA	few	TRBV28	TGTGCCAGTAGGGGCATGTGGGCCTACGAGCAGTACTTC	CASRGMWAYEQYF
TRBJ2-2	NA	NA	TRBV18	TGTGCCAGCTCACCATTCTTCGCGGAAAACACCGGGGAGCTGTTTTTT	CASSPFFAENTGELFF
TRBJ2-7	TRBD1	NA	TRBV28	TGTGCCAGCAGTCCTGGACAGGGTAAAAAGTACTTC	CASSPGQGKKYF
TRBJ1-2	NA	once	TRBV7-2	TGTGCCAGCAGCGAGACGGGGGGGAACTATGGCTACACCTTC	CASSETGGNYGYTF
TRBJ1-1	NA	NA	TRBV9	TGTGCCAGCAGCGTAGTCCCAGGAGGGGCGGGGATCACTGAAGCTTTCTTT	CASSVVPGGAGITEAFF
TRBJ2-2	TRBD2	NA	TRBV4-3	TGCGCCAGCAGCCAACAACTAGCGGAGAACACCGGGGAGCTGTTTTTT	CASSQQLAENTGELFF
TRBJ1-2	NA	NA	TRBV6-5	TGTGCCAGCAGACCCCTAGGCCCCGGGAGTCGTGGCTACACCTTC	CASRPLGPGSRGYTF
TRBJ2-5	NA	NA	TRBV4-3	TGCGCCAGCAGCCAAGAGGCCATACAAGAGACCCAGTACTTC	CASSQEAIQETQYF
TRBJ1-2	NA	NA	TRBV11-2	TGTGCCAGCAATCCCGGGGACGGGCTGGAAGGCTACACCTTC	CASNPGDGLEGYTF
TRBJ2-7	TRBD2	NA	TRBV7-6	TGTGCCAGCAGCGGAGCGGGAGGTAGGGAGCAGTACTTC	CASSGAGGREQYF
TRBJ1-4	NA	once	TRBV15	TGTGCCACCAGCAGAGGACGTCCGGGTAGAGAAAAACTGTTTTTT	CATSRGRPGREKLFF
TRBJ2-5	NA	NA	TRBV5-4	TGTGCCAGCAGCTTGGAGACTAGTTGGGAAGAGACCCAGTACTTC	CASSLETSWEETQYF
TRBJ2-4	NA	NA	TRBV2	TGTGCCAGCACCCGGGGGCTGGCCAAAAACATTCAGTACTTC	CASTRGLAKNIQYF
TRBJ2-7	NA	once	TRBV19	TGTGCCAGTAGTTCGACAGGTAGCTCCTACGAGCAGTACTTC	CASSSTGSSYEQYF
TRBJ2-7	TRBD2	once	TRBV5-4	TGTGCCAGCAGCCCTCTCCCGCGGGAGAGGACCTACGAGCAGTACTTC	CASSPLPRERTYEQYF
TRBJ2-2	NA	NA	TRBV2	TGTGCCAGCAGGGCGCGGGGTGTAGCCGGGGAGCTGTTTTTT	CASRARGVAGELFF
TRBJ2-7	TRBD2	NA	TRBV11-2	TGTGCCAGCAGCTTTAGCGGGAGGGTCGAGCAGTACTTC	CASSFSGRVEQYF
TRBJ2-1	NA	NA	TRBV5-1	TGCGCCAGCAGCTTGCGGCCAGGCCCCGTTAATGAGCAGTTCTTC	CASSLRPGPVNEQFF
TRBJ2-7	TRBD1	NA	TRBV5-1	TGCGCCAGCAGCCCGGACAGGGTTAGGGACGAGCAGTACTTC	CASSPDRVRDEQYF
TRBJ1-2	TRBD1	NA	TRBV28	TGTGCCAGCAGTTCACAGGGGCCTTATGGCTACACCTTC	CASSSQGPYGYTF
TRBJ2-1	TRBD2	NA	TRBV18	TGTGCCAGCTCATCCCGCCTTGCGGGAGCCACCTACAATGAGCAGTTCTTC	CASSSRLAGATYNEQFF
TRBJ2-3	TRBD1	NA	TRBV19	TGTGCCAGTAGTAGAAGGGACAGCAGCACAGATACGCAGTATTTT	CASSRRDSSTDTQYF
TRBJ1-5	NA	NA	TRBV7-3	TGTGCCAGCAGCTCTGGACCGGGTCAGCCCCAGCATTTT	CASSSGPGQPQHF
TRBJ1-5	NA	NA	TRBV4-1	TGCGCCAGCAGCCAAGTGGGAAGGGGCAATCAGCCCCAGCATTTT	CASSQVGRGNQPQHF
TRBJ2-5	NA	NA	TRBV7-9	TGTGCCAGCAGCCTCCTGGCAGGGTGGGGTGAGACCCAGTACTTC	CASSLLAGWGETQYF
TRBJ2-1	NA	many	TRBV30	TGTGCCTGGATGTTTACGAGCTACAATGAGCAGTTCTTC	CAWMFTSYNEQFF
TRBJ1-2	NA	NA	TRBV28	TGTGCCATAACAAATTCGGGGTCGGGGGATGGCTACACCTTC	CAITNSGSGDGYTF
TRBJ1-6	NA	many	TRBV30	TGTGCCTGGAGTGTACAGCGGGGAAGCTCACCCCTCCACTTT	CAWSVQRGSSPLHF
TRBJ2-5	NA	few	TRBV15	TGTGCCACCAGCAGAGTGTGGCCAGCAACGTACCAAGAGACCCAGTACTTC	CATSRVWPATYQETQYF
TRBJ1-2	NA	NA	TRBV2	TGTGCCAGCAGACTCGAACAGATCCAAACTTATGGCTACACCTTC	CASRLEQIQTYGYTF
TRBJ2-3	NA	NA	TRBV11-2	TGTGCCAGCAGCTTAAGGACGGCCCAGCGGACAGATACGCAGTATTTT	CASSLRTAQRTDTQYF